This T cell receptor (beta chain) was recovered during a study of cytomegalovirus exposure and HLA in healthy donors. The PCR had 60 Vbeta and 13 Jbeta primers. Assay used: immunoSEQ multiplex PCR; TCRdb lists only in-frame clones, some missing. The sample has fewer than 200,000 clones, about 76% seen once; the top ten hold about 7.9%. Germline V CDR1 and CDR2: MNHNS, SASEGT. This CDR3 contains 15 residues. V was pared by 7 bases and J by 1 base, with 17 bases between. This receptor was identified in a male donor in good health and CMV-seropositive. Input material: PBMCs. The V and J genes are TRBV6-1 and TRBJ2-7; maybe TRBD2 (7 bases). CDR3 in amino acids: CASMEGGSASYEQYF. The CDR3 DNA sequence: TGTGCCAGCATGGAGGGGGGGTCTGCGTCCTACGAGCAGTACTTC.